A selection of T cell receptor beta chains follows, all from one sample in a study of identical twins. TCRdb re-derived calls from the 5' RACE reads in MiXCR, one entry per CDR3 protein. The sample consists of 450,000 or so distinct CDR3 sequences, approximately 15% of them appearing once. The sample was also linked to a second study, of yellow fever vaccine responses in identical twins.

Specimen: CD4+ T cells sorted from blood. These receptors were taken from a young woman in good health. Each CDR3 is given with its conserved first and last residue. The D gene is left open where the match is weak. Clone size is given for some rows only: seen once, a few or many times, or a class if the clone is expanded.

J: TRBJ2-3; V: TRBV15; size: few; D: TRBD1; DNA: TGTGCCACCAGCAGAGATAGGAGGGAGGCGACAGGGGGCAAAGATACGCAGTATTTT; CDR3: CATSRDRREATGGKDTQYF
J: TRBJ2-2; V: TRBV5-1; size: few; D: -; DNA: TGCGCCAGCAGCTTGGTGATGCCGGGGGAGTCCGGGGAGCTGTTTTTT; CDR3: CASSLVMPGESGELFF
J: TRBJ2-2; V: TRBV12-5; size: few; D: TRBD1; DNA: TGTGCTAGTGGTTTGGGGCAGGGGGACGTCGGGGAGCTGTTTTTT; CDR3: CASGLGQGDVGELFF
J: TRBJ2-2; V: TRBV7-9; size: -; D: -; DNA: TGTGCCAGCAGCCGGGACTTCGGGGAGCTGTTTTTT; CDR3: CASSRDFGELFF
J: TRBJ1-2; V: TRBV10-3; size: -; D: TRBD1; DNA: TGTGCCATCAGCATTACAGGGGTCGAAAGATATGGCTACACCTTC; CDR3: CAISITGVERYGYTF
J: TRBJ2-7; V: TRBV20-1; size: -; D: -; DNA: TGCTCCAAGCTGGGGGACAATGGCTACGAGCAGTACTTC; CDR3: CSKLGDNGYEQYF
J: TRBJ2-5; V: TRBV20-1; size: -; D: TRBD2; DNA: TGCAGTGCTGGGGGACTAGACGAAGAGACCCAGTACTTC; CDR3: CSAGGLDEETQYF
J: TRBJ2-1; V: TRBV9; size: -; D: TRBD2; DNA: TGTGCCAGCAGCCCCCGCCTAGCGGGGGGGCTCGATGAGCAGTTCTTC; CDR3: CASSPRLAGGLDEQFF
J: TRBJ1-1; V: TRBV12-3/TRBV12-4; size: -; D: -; DNA: TGTGCCAGCACCCTGACAGACTTGAACACTGAAGCTTTCTTT; CDR3: CASTLTDLNTEAFF
J: TRBJ2-1; V: TRBV28; size: few; D: TRBD2; DNA: TGTGCCAGCAGTTTATTATCGGGGACTAGCGGGAGCTATGAGCAGTTCTTC; CDR3: CASSLLSGTSGSYEQFF
J: TRBJ2-3; V: TRBV7-2; size: -; D: TRBD2; DNA: TGTGCCAGCAGGACTAGCGGGAGAGATACGCAGTATTTT; CDR3: CASRTSGRDTQYF
J: TRBJ1-5; V: TRBV20-1; size: -; D: TRBD1; DNA: TGCAGTGCTAGATTGGGGACAGGGGGGAATCAGCCCCAGCATTTT; CDR3: CSARLGTGGNQPQHF
J: TRBJ2-7; V: TRBV30; size: few; D: -; DNA: TGTGCCTGGAGTTTAAATCCATACGAGCAGTACTTC; CDR3: CAWSLNPYEQYF
J: TRBJ2-7; V: TRBV10-3; size: few; D: -; DNA: TGTGCCATCAATAGTGAGGAGGGAGGCTCCTACGAGCAGTACTTC; CDR3: CAINSEEGGSYEQYF
J: TRBJ1-4; V: TRBV7-9; size: -; D: TRBD1; DNA: TGTGCCAGCAGCAGGGACAGAGGTTCAACTAATGAAAAACTGTTTTTT; CDR3: CASSRDRGSTNEKLFF
J: TRBJ2-7; V: TRBV12-3/TRBV12-4; size: many; D: -; DNA: TGTGCCAGCAGTGGCCCGGGTTCTCAAACCTACGAGCAGTACTTC; CDR3: CASSGPGSQTYEQYF
J: TRBJ2-3; V: TRBV20-1; size: few; D: -; DNA: TGCAGTGCTAGAGATAGCGCGGGGGCCACAGATACGCAGTATTTT; CDR3: CSARDSAGATDTQYF
J: TRBJ2-7; V: TRBV30; size: -; D: TRBD2; DNA: TGTGCCTGGAGTAATAGGGGAGGGTACGAGCAGTACTTC; CDR3: CAWSNRGGYEQYF
J: TRBJ2-7; V: TRBV29-1; size: -; D: -; DNA: TGCAGCGTTATAACGCCGCCGGGTGAGCAGTACTTC; CDR3: CSVITPPGEQYF
J: TRBJ2-1; V: TRBV7-9; size: few; D: -; DNA: TGTGCCAGCACGGGCTCTGTAGAGTACAATGAGCAGTTCTTC; CDR3: CASTGSVEYNEQFF
J: TRBJ2-7; V: TRBV3-1; size: -; D: -; DNA: TGTGCCAGCAGCCAAGGGTCCCCAAGGACGAAAAGCTACGAGCAGTACTTC; CDR3: CASSQGSPRTKSYEQYF
J: TRBJ1-1; V: TRBV7-2; size: -; D: -; DNA: TGTGCCAGCGGTAGGGAAGCTTTCTTT; CDR3: CASGREAFF
J: TRBJ2-7; V: TRBV28; size: -; D: -; DNA: TGTGCCAGCAGTTTACCCATCTACGAGCAGTACTTC; CDR3: CASSLPIYEQYF
J: TRBJ1-6; V: TRBV7-2; size: -; D: -; DNA: TGTGCCAGCAGCCCGACGGATTTGGGGGGATCACCCCTCCACTTT; CDR3: CASSPTDLGGSPLHF
J: TRBJ1-2; V: TRBV30; size: -; D: -; DNA: TGTGCTCCCGTACGGGGCTACACCTTC; CDR3: CAPVRGYTF
J: TRBJ2-3; V: TRBV11-2; size: -; D: -; DNA: TGTGCCAGCACCCAGGGGCCAGATACGCAGTATTTT; CDR3: CASTQGPDTQYF
J: TRBJ2-5; V: TRBV20-1; size: -; D: -; DNA: TGCAGTGCTTTTCCCTCGGGAGTCCAAGAGACCCAGTACTTC; CDR3: CSAFPSGVQETQYF
J: TRBJ2-1; V: TRBV6-1; size: few; D: TRBD1; DNA: TGTGCCAGCACCAAACTACGGGACAGACCCCTGGAGCAGTTCTTC; CDR3: CASTKLRDRPLEQFF
J: TRBJ1-2; V: TRBV9; size: many; D: -; DNA: TGTGCCAGCAGCGTAGTACGGGGAGACTATGGCTACACCTTC; CDR3: CASSVVRGDYGYTF
J: TRBJ2-1; V: TRBV7-2; size: -; D: TRBD1; DNA: TGTGCCAGCAGCTTAGTGGGTACAGGGGGAAGGAATGAGCAGTTCTTC; CDR3: CASSLVGTGGRNEQFF
J: TRBJ2-5; V: TRBV29-1; size: many; D: -; DNA: TGCAGCTCCCGGGTCGGGTACCAAGAGACCCAGTACTTC; CDR3: CSSRVGYQETQYF
J: TRBJ2-2; V: TRBV28; size: few; D: -; DNA: TGTGCCAGCAGGGTAGGACAGTTGTACACCGGGGAGCTGTTTTTT; CDR3: CASRVGQLYTGELFF
J: TRBJ2-3; V: TRBV28; size: -; D: -; DNA: TGTGCCAGCAGCTCAATAGGAGATACGCAGTATTTT; CDR3: CASSSIGDTQYF
J: TRBJ1-6; V: TRBV7-2; size: -; D: -; DNA: TGTGCCAGCAGCTTATTCTCCGGAACAGGAAATTCACCCCTCCACTTT; CDR3: CASSLFSGTGNSPLHF
J: TRBJ1-1; V: TRBV2; size: -; D: TRBD1; DNA: TGTGCCAGCGATCCCATACTAACAGGGGACCAGGAGAACACTGAAGCTTTCTTT; CDR3: CASDPILTGDQENTEAFF
J: TRBJ1-1; V: TRBV25-1; size: -; D: TRBD1; DNA: TGTGCCAGCAGTGAAAGGGGGCGAAATTCCCATGAAGCTTTCTTT; CDR3: CASSERGRNSHEAFF
J: TRBJ1-5; V: TRBV12-3/TRBV12-4; size: many; D: -; DNA: TGTGCCAGCAGCGGGGGATCCTATCAGCCCCAGCATTTT; CDR3: CASSGGSYQPQHF
J: TRBJ2-7; V: TRBV7-2; size: many; D: TRBD1; DNA: TGTGCCAGCAGCTTAGAGTGGGGACAGGGTCGTTACGAGCAGTACTTC; CDR3: CASSLEWGQGRYEQYF
J: TRBJ2-1; V: TRBV3-1; size: few; D: -; DNA: TGTGCCAGCAGCCAAGATTTTGTGATTAGTTCGAAAGGTAATGAGCAGTTCTTC; CDR3: CASSQDFVISSKGNEQFF
J: TRBJ2-4; V: TRBV20-1; size: -; D: TRBD1; DNA: TGCAGTGCTAGCGACAGGGCAGGCATTCAGTACTTC; CDR3: CSASDRAGIQYF
J: TRBJ2-1; V: TRBV7-9; size: few; D: -; DNA: TGTGCCAGCAGCTTAAGGCGGGGTTACTACAATGAGCAGTTCTTC; CDR3: CASSLRRGYYNEQFF
J: TRBJ2-7; V: TRBV18; size: few; D: -; DNA: TGTGCCAGCTCACCGGGGAAAGGGGAGCAGTACTTC; CDR3: CASSPGKGEQYF
J: TRBJ2-1; V: TRBV25-1; size: -; D: TRBD2; DNA: TGTGCCAGCAGTGAGTGGACTAGCGGGATCATCCGGGAGGTCGATGAGCAGTTCTTC; CDR3: CASSEWTSGIIREVDEQFF
J: TRBJ2-2; V: TRBV2; size: -; D: -; DNA: TGTGCCACCAAGTCGGAGGGGGCGGTCGGGGAGCTGTTTTTT; CDR3: CATKSEGAVGELFF
J: TRBJ2-7; V: TRBV12-3/TRBV12-4; size: few; D: -; DNA: TGTGCCAGCGCATCCCCCAGGGGCGACCACGAGCAGTACTTC; CDR3: CASASPRGDHEQYF
J: TRBJ2-6; V: TRBV20-1; size: few; D: -; DNA: TGCAGTGGGGGAAGCTCTGGGGCCAACGTCCTGACTTTC; CDR3: CSGGSSGANVLTF
J: TRBJ2-3; V: TRBV20-1; size: -; D: -; DNA: TGCAGTGCTTCAGAGTTTAGCACAGATACGCAGTATTTT; CDR3: CSASEFSTDTQYF
J: TRBJ1-1; V: TRBV7-9; size: few; D: -; DNA: TGTGCCAGCAGCTTAGAAACGATGGATGAAGCTTTCTTT; CDR3: CASSLETMDEAFF
J: TRBJ2-7; V: TRBV4-2; size: few; D: -; DNA: TGTGCCAGCAGCCAAGATGGTACAGGCTCCTACGAGCAGTACTTC; CDR3: CASSQDGTGSYEQYF
J: TRBJ2-7; V: TRBV6-1; size: few; D: TRBD1; DNA: TGTGCCAGCAGAATACCAGGGGGCTCCTACGAGCAGTACTTC; CDR3: CASRIPGGSYEQYF
J: TRBJ2-1; V: TRBV7-3; size: few; D: TRBD2; DNA: TGTGCCAGCAGCACCTTTAGCGGGGGCTACAATGAGCAGTTCTTC; CDR3: CASSTFSGGYNEQFF
J: TRBJ2-7; V: TRBV4-2; size: many; D: TRBD2; DNA: TGTGCCAGCAGCCAAGTTCCTAGCGGGAGTTACGAGCAGTACTTC; CDR3: CASSQVPSGSYEQYF
J: TRBJ2-5; V: TRBV7-9; size: few; D: -; DNA: TGTGCCAGCAGCCCTCAGGGACGGATGATCCAAGAGACCCAGTACTTC; CDR3: CASSPQGRMIQETQYF
J: TRBJ2-1; V: TRBV20-1; size: -; D: -; DNA: TGCAGTGCTAGCCCCCCGAGCTCCTACAATGAGCAGTTCTTC; CDR3: CSASPPSSYNEQFF
J: TRBJ2-3; V: TRBV24-1; size: -; D: TRBD1; DNA: TGTGCCACCAGTGATTTACGAGGGACAGGGACCGATACGCAGTATTTT; CDR3: CATSDLRGTGTDTQYF
J: TRBJ2-5; V: TRBV6-2/TRBV6-3; size: few; D: -; DNA: TGTGCCAGCAGTTATTCGCGGCAAGAGACCCAGTACTTC; CDR3: CASSYSRQETQYF
J: TRBJ2-1; V: TRBV5-6; size: many; D: TRBD2; DNA: TGTGCCAGCAGCGCACCGGGGCTAGCGGAAGTCTACAATGAGCAGTTCTTC; CDR3: CASSAPGLAEVYNEQFF
J: TRBJ2-7; V: TRBV20-1; size: -; D: -; DNA: TGCAGTGCTAGAAGGCGGAGCTCCTACGAGCAGTACTTC; CDR3: CSARRRSSYEQYF
J: TRBJ1-6; V: TRBV7-6; size: few; D: -; DNA: TGTGCCAGCAGCTTAAGAGGGCAAGTAAATTCACCCCTCCACTTT; CDR3: CASSLRGQVNSPLHF